This TCR beta chain came from a study of shared clonotypes between healthy human individuals. Study-wide context: Three CD4 naive, three CD4 memory, two CD8 naive and one CD8 memory plate were used per donor.

Concerning this clone itself: Its matching antigen is unknown.

Study-wide points: Sorted-subset sequencing, rarefaction showed, was incomplete despite large depth.

Once extracted for a subset, genomic DNA was divided evenly among several immunoSEQ plates. Generated by immunoSEQ multiplex PCR, the TCRdb table keeps only in-frame clones and is missing some. The sample holds millions of clones, over 85% seen once. The study drew all its donors from Caucasian adults living in Nashville, Tennessee. The germline V gene encodes CDR1 LNHDA and CDR2 SQIVND (reference sequence). The CDR3 has 16 residues. The junction had 12 bases not matched to a gene; V was cut back by 5 bases and J by 3 bases. The chain uses TRBV19 and TRBJ1-2; 7 bases are a match to TRBD1. The sample was naive CD4+ T cells from PBMCs. Documented subset: CD45RA+ positively selected. The sequence was obtained from a man in his late teens or twenties in good health. Some clones in this sample may be carry-over from other donors' samples. The CDR3 nucleotides are TGTGCCAGTAGTCCCCCGACAGGGTTGGTCGACTATGGCTACACCTTC. This gives the protein CASSPPTGLVDYGYTF.